This entry lists 16 T cell receptor beta chains sequenced from one sample in a study of CD8+ T cells in alopecia areata. Described treatment: oral pan-JAK inhibitor, 5-10 mg twice daily. As the sequencing template, cDNA was produced by extracting RNA and reverse transcribing it. Measured with immunoSEQ multiplex PCR; TCRdb has only the in-frame clones, and not every one. The sample has some 88,000 clones; 44% are singletons. The source material was CD8+ T cells sorted from blood, sampled at week 24, from a patient treated with tofacitinib. These receptors were obtained from a human donor with alopecia areata.

This rearrangement joins TRBV15 to TRBJ2-1; TRBD1 matches 10 bases. The CDR3 extends over 13 amino acids. The V gene end was trimmed by 8 bases and the J gene end by 10 bases; junction bases not matched to a gene: 8. Germline CDR1 LNHNV, CDR2 YYDKDF (reference sequence). This CDR3 is CATRTGGGKEQFF. The CDR3 nucleotides are TGTGCCACCCGGACAGGGGGAGGGAAGGAGCAGTTCTTC.

This clone was observed a few times. This chain links TRBV29-1 with TRBJ2-1, with D tentatively TRBD1 (6 bases). Germline CDR1 SQVTM, CDR2 ANQGSEA. The CDR3 loop spans 15 amino acids. V shed 6 bases and J shed 0 bases, with 15 bases lying between them. CDR3: CSVETGMSSYNEQFF. DNA of the CDR3: TGCAGCGTGGAAACAGGGATGAGCTCCTACAATGAGCAGTTCTTC.

The rearrangement joins TRBV27 to TRBJ1-2; unclear D gene. Looked up from germline, CDR1 is MNHEY and CDR2 is SMNVEV (reference sequence). Trimming took off 3 bases at V and 2 bases at J, with 7 bases between the two ends. The CDR3 contains 13 residues. The CDR3 coding sequence is TGTGCCAGCAGTTTCAGGAGAAACTATGGCTACACCTTC. Protein product: CASSFRRNYGYTF.

This clone was observed a few times. This rearrangement joins TRBV19 to TRBJ1-5; a weak D match, TRBD1 (5 bases). In germline, CDR1 is LNHDA, CDR2 SQIVND (reference sequence). V lost 0 bases to trimming and J lost 0 bases, with 12 bases between them. The CDR3 is 17 amino acids. The CDR3 DNA reads as TGTGCCAGTAGTATAGAAGCGGGGGAGCTTAGCAATCAGCCCCAGCATTTT. The encoded protein is CASSIEAGELSNQPQHF.

The gene calls are TRBV4-2 and TRBJ2-1, with 10 bases identical to TRBD2. In germline, CDR1 is LGHNA, CDR2 YNFKEQ. Germline trimming cut 2 bases from V and 10 bases from J; bases unmatched to any gene: 8. The CDR3 is 15 amino acids. For the CDR3, the DNA is TGTGCCAGCAGCCAATCTAGCGGGAGTGTGCGAGAGCAGTTCTTC. Its translation is CASSQSSGSVREQFF.

The chain carries TRBV7-9 and TRBJ1-1; 9 nucleotides match TRBD1. The CDR3 loop spans 16 amino acids. Germline V gene lookup returns CDR1 SEHNR and CDR2 FQNEAQ (reference sequence). The V and J ends lost 5 bases and 2 bases, in that order; junction bases with no gene match: 9. CDR3 sequence: CASSPPPGQGNTEAFF. As DNA, the CDR3 is TGTGCCAGCAGCCCTCCCCCGGGACAGGGAAACACTGAAGCTTTCTTT.

This clone was detected a few times. The J gene is TRBJ1-2, the V gene TRBV29-1, with TRBD1 matching 10 bases. Germline CDR1 is SQVTM and CDR2 is ANQGSEA. The junction had 7 bases not matched to a gene; V was cut back by 7 bases and J by 8 bases. The CDR3 is made up of 12 amino acids. CDR3 loop: CSALDRGYGYTF. The CDR3 DNA follows: TGCAGCGCCTTGGACAGGGGGTACGGCTACACCTTC.

In this sample, this clone turned up a few times. The J gene is TRBJ2-7, the V gene TRBV29-1; no clear D. The CDR3 runs to 13 residues. Trimming cost V 1 base and J 3 bases, with 10 bases left between them. The germline V gene has CDR1 SQVTM and CDR2 ANQGSEA. CDR3 residues: CSVEGRSFYEQYF. The CDR3 region has the DNA TGCAGCGTTGAAGGCAGGTCCTTCTACGAGCAGTACTTC.

The rearrangement links TRBV2 to TRBJ2-1; D is uncertain. Trimming stripped 5 bases from V and 7 bases from J, with 9 bases between. The length of the CDR3 is 12 residues. Germline CDR1 SNHLY, CDR2 FYNNEI. CDR3 DNA sequence: TGTGCCAGCAGTCCTTGGATTAATGAGCAGTTCTTC. Translating gives CASSPWINEQFF.

The rearrangement joins TRBV11-2 to TRBJ2-7; possible D gene TRBD2, 5 bases. V lost 1 base to trimming and J lost 2 bases, with 9 bases between them. This CDR3 is 14 amino acids long. Germline CDR1 is SGHAT and CDR2 is FQNNGV. The CDR3 is CASSLAGSPYEQYF. In DNA, the CDR3 is TGTGCCAGCAGCTTAGCTGGGAGCCCCTACGAGCAGTACTTC.

V usage is TRBV5-1 and J usage is TRBJ2-7, with TRBD1 as a possible D gene (5 bases). The germline V and J ends were trimmed by 1 base and 7 bases, with 12 bases remaining between them. CDR3 length equals 13 residues. The germline CDR1 and CDR2 sequences are SGHRS and YFSETQ. CDR3 loop: CASSLWGAAEQYF. In DNA form, the CDR3 reads TGCGCCAGCAGCTTGTGGGGCGCGGCAGAGCAGTACTTC.

This chain connects TRBV7-6 to TRBJ2-7, with D hard to call. This CDR3 comprises 13 residues. Trimming pared 0 bases from V and 5 bases from J, leaving 8 bases between. Per germline, CDR1 SGHVS and CDR2 FNYEAQ. Here the CDR3 DNA reads TGTGCCAGCAGCTTAGCGTTTGGTAACGAGCAGTACTTC. This translates into CASSLAFGNEQYF.

The chain employs TRBV9 and TRBJ2-7; D gene ambiguous. This CDR3 is built from 12 residues. V lost 4 bases to trimming and J lost 3 bases, with 8 bases between them. Germline CDR1 reads SGDLS; CDR2 reads YYNGEE. The CDR3 sequence is CASSTGNYEQYF. CDR3 DNA sequence: TGTGCCAGCAGCACGGGCAACTACGAGCAGTACTTC.

This rearrangement joins TRBV19 to TRBJ2-1, with TRBD1 matching 7 bases. CDR1 is LNHDA, CDR2 SQIVND, per germline (reference sequence). CDR3 length equals 13 residues. Trimming removed 3 bases from V and 8 bases from J; junction bases left unmatched: 4. CDR3 amino acids: CASSMTGNDEQFF. CDR3 bases: TGTGCCAGTAGTATGACAGGGAACGATGAGCAGTTCTTC.

The chain joins TRBV29-1 to TRBJ2-7, with TRBD1 identical over 8 bases. Germline-derived CDR1 and CDR2 are SQVTM and ANQGSEA. The length of the CDR3 is 12 residues. J was trimmed by 5 bases and V by 2 bases; bases with no gene match: 2. The CDR3, as DNA: TGCAGCGTTGAAAAGGACAGGGACGAGCAGTACTTC. It codes for CSVEKDRDEQYF.

The rearrangement joins TRBV7-8 to TRBJ2-7; D perhaps matches TRBD1 (5 bases). The length of the CDR3 is 11 residues. V was trimmed by 1 base and J by 7 bases, leaving 5 bases between them. Per the germline V gene, CDR1 is SGHVS and CDR2 is FQNEAQ. In nucleotides, the CDR3 is TGTGCCAGCAGCTTAGGGACAGAGCAGTACTTC. Encoded protein: CASSLGTEQYF.